Listed below are T cell receptor beta chains from one sample, sequenced in a study of blood T cell repertoires in COVID-19. Profiled with immunoSEQ multiplex PCR; TCRdb holds only in-frame clones, not every one. The data hold more than 95,000 clones, with 91% observed a single time. Sequencing input: peripheral blood. Source of these receptors: a human donor in a cohort sampled during active COVID-19. Each CDR3 is given with its conserved first and last residue. The D gene is left open where the match is weak. A row's size may be missing; if present it is once, few, many or a size class.

d_gene	v_gene	abundance	j_gene	CDR3nt	CDR3aa
NA	TRBV2	few	TRBJ2-1	TGTGCCAGCAGTCCACAGGCCTACAATGAGCAGTTCTTC	CASSPQAYNEQFF
TRBD2	TRBV6-6	NA	TRBJ2-1	TGTGCCAGCAGAGATGGACTAGCGGGGGGGGACAATGAGCAGTTCTTC	CASRDGLAGGDNEQFF
NA	TRBV4-2	NA	TRBJ1-6	TGTGCCAGCAGCCAAGGGGGGCTTAATTCACCCCTCCACTTT	CASSQGGLNSPLHF
TRBD2	TRBV7-7	NA	TRBJ2-2	TGTGCTAGCAGACCCCGAAGCGGGGGCCCGAACACCGGGGAGCTGTTTTTT	CASRPRSGGPNTGELFF
TRBD2	TRBV4-3	NA	TRBJ2-1	TGCGCCAGCAGAAAAGCCAGCGGGAGGGGGGGTGAGCAGTTCTTC	CASRKASGRGGEQFF
NA	TRBV14	NA	TRBJ2-7	TGTGCCAGCAGCCCATTAGCAGGGACTCTCTCCTACGAGCAGTACTTC	CASSPLAGTLSYEQYF
NA	TRBV7-8	NA	TRBJ1-3	TGTGCCAGCAGCTTGGGACAAACTTCTGGAAACACCATATATTTT	CASSLGQTSGNTIYF
NA	TRBV7-6	NA	TRBJ2-7	TGTGCCAGCAGCTTATCAGCACCGGGACAACCAATCTCCTACGAGCAGTACTTC	CASSLSAPGQPISYEQYF
NA	TRBV7-9	NA	TRBJ1-1	TGTGCCAGCCGCGGTGAGGTAGCTTTCTTT	CASRGEVAFF
NA	TRBV24-1	NA	TRBJ2-1	TGTGCCACCAGCATGCCCACCGGATCGGGCGGGGTCGTTGTGTATGAGCAGTTCTTC	CATSMPTGSGGVVVYEQFF
TRBD1	TRBV28	NA	TRBJ2-3	TGTGCCAGCACCCAAAGGACAGGGGTGGATACGCAGTATTTT	CASTQRTGVDTQYF
TRBD2	TRBV6-5	NA	TRBJ2-7	TGTGCCAGCAGTTCCGGACTAGCAGGCTACGAGCAGTACTTC	CASSSGLAGYEQYF
TRBD1	TRBV5-1	NA	TRBJ1-1	TGCGCCAGCAGCACGGGACAGGGGTCAACGAACACTGAAGCTTTCTTT	CASSTGQGSTNTEAFF
TRBD1	TRBV24-1	NA	TRBJ1-1	TGTGCCACCAGAGGGACAGGGCGGTACACTGAAGCTTTCTTT	CATRGTGRYTEAFF
NA	TRBV19	NA	TRBJ1-1	TGTGCCAGTAGTATAGATCTGGCAGACTGGTATGAAGCTTTCTTT	CASSIDLADWYEAFF
NA	TRBV9	NA	TRBJ2-3	TGTGCCAGCAGCGAGGGGGGGAGCACAGATACGCAGTATTTT	CASSEGGSTDTQYF
NA	TRBV27	NA	TRBJ1-3	TGTGCCAGCAGCTCCCGGTGGGGGGCTGGAAACACCATATATTTT	CASSSRWGAGNTIYF
NA	TRBV29-1	NA	TRBJ1-1	TGCAGCGTTGAAATGCAGTCGGGGTCTGAAGCTTTCTTT	CSVEMQSGSEAFF
NA	TRBV15	NA	TRBJ1-4	TGTGCCACCAGCAGAGGGACTCGGAGAAATAATGAAAAACTGTTTTTT	CATSRGTRRNNEKLFF
TRBD2	TRBV5-1	NA	TRBJ2-3	TGCGCCTCGGGGGGAGCTCTCACAGATACGCAGTATTTT	CASGGALTDTQYF